This T cell receptor beta chain is from a study of T cell clonotyping in hematopoietic cell transplantation. The data were produced by immunoSEQ multiplex PCR, yet TCRdb's version contains in-frame clones alone and is incomplete. This table has about 15,000 clones, over 85% appearing once. Whole-study findings and limits: At the given depth, recipient repertoires were over 95% de novo clonotypes. After transplant, recipient diversity fell while pathologically expanded clonotypes grew through day 180. Higher Inverse Simpson Index values in graft donor and pretransplant recipient predicted broader posttransplant TCR diversity.

As for this clone: The antigen is not known.

CDR1 and CDR2 (germline): DFQATT, SNEGSKA (reference sequence). The CDR3 covers 11 residues. V was clipped by 7 bases and J by 3 bases, with 10 bases between them. V and J are TRBV20-1 and TRBJ2-7, with D possibly being TRBD1 (5 bases). The source is a male patient aged 60-70 years who had an allogeneic stem cell transplant from an unrelated donor, so the T cells may come from the graft donor. Some clones in this sample may be carry-over from other donors' samples. The sample was PBMCs, taken 30 days after allogeneic stem cell transplant. The CDR3 sequence is CSVGHLYEQYF. The CDR3 nucleotides read TGCAGTGTTGGACATCTCTACGAGCAGTACTTC.